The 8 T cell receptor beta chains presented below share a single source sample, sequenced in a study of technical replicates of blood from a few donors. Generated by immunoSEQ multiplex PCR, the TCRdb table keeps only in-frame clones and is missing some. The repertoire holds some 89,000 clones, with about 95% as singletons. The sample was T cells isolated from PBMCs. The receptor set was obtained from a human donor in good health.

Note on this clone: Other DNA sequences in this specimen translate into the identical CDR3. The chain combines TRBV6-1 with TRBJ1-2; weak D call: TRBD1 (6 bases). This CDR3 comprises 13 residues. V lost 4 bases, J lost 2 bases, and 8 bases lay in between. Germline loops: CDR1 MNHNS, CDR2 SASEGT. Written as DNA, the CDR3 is TGTGCCAGCAGTGCGACAGGAAACTATGGCTACACCTTC. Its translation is CASSATGNYGYTF.

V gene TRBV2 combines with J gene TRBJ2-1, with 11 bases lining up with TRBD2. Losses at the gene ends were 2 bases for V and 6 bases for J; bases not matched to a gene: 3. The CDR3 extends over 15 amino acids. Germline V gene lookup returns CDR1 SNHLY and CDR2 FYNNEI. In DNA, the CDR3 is TGTGCCAGCAGTGAACTAGCGGGAGGAGTCAATGAGCAGTTCTTC. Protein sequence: CASSELAGGVNEQFF.

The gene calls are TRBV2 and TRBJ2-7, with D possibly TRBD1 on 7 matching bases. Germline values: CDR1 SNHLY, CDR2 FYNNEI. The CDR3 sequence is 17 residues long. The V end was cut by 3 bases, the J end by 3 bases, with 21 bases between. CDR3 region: CASSDRYDREVGYEQYF. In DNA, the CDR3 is TGTGCCAGCAGTGATCGTTACGACAGGGAGGTAGGCTACGAGCAGTACTTC.

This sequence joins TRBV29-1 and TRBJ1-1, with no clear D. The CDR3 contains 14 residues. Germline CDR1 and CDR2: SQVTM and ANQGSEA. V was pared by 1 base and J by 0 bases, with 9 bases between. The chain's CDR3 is CSVEVLAMNTEAFF. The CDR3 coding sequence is TGCAGCGTTGAAGTATTAGCAATGAACACTGAAGCTTTCTTT.

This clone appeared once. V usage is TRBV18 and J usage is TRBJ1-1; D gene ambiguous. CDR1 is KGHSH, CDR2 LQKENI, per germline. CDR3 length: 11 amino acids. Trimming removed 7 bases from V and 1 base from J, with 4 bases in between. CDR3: CASYKNTEAFF. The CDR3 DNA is TGTGCCAGCTACAAGAACACTGAAGCTTTCTTT. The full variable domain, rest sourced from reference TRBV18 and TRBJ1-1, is NAGVMQNPRHLVRRRGQEARLRCSPMKGHSHVYWYRQLPEEGLKFMVYLQKENIIDESGMPKERFSAEFPKEGPSILRIQQVVRGDSAAYFCASYKNTEAFFGQGTRLTVV.

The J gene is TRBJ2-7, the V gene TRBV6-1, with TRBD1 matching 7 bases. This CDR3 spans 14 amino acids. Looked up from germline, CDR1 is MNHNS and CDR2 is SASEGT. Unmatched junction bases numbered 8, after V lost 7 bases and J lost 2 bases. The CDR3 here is CASTRRDSTYEQYF. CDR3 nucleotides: TGTGCCAGCACTCGCCGGGACAGTACCTACGAGCAGTACTTC.

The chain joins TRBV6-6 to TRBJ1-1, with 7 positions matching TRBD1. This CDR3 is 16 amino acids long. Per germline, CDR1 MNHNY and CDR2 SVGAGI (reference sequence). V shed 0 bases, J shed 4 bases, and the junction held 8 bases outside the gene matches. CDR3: CASSYSEGALGTEAFF. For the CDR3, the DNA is TGTGCCAGCAGTTACTCCGAGGGGGCGTTGGGCACTGAAGCTTTCTTT.

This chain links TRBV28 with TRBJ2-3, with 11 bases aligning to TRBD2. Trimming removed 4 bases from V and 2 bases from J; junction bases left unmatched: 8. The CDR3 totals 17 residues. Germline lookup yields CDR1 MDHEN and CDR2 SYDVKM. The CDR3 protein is CASSSPLAGVVTDTQYF. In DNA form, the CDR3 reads TGTGCCAGCAGTTCGCCACTAGCGGGAGTCGTCACAGATACGCAGTATTTT.